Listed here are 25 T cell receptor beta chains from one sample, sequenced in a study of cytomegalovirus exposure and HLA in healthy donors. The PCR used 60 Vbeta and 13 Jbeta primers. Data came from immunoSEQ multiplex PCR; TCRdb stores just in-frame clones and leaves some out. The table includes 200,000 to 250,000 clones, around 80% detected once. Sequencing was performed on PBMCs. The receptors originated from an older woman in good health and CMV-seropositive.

CDR3 coding DNA: TGTGCCACCCAGAGGGGAGGGAATAATTCACCCCTCCACTTT. This encodes CATQRGGNNSPLHF. This rearrangement joins TRBV19 to TRBJ1-6, with D tentatively TRBD1 (5 bases). The CDR3 has 14 amino acids. Trimming pared 10 bases from V and 5 bases from J, leaving 15 bases between. Germline V gives CDR1 LNHDA, CDR2 SQIVND (reference sequence).

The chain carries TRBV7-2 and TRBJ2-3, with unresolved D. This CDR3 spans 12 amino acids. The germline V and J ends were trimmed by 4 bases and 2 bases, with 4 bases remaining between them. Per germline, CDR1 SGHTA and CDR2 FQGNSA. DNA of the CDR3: TGTGCCAGCAGCTCGTCCACAGATACGCAGTATTTT. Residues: CASSSSTDTQYF.

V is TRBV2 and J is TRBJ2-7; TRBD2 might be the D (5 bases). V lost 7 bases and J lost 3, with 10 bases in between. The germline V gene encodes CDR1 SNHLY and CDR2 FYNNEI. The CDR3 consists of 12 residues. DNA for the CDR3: TGTGCCAGCATGAGGGTTCACTACGAGCAGTACTTC. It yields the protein CASMRVHYEQYF.

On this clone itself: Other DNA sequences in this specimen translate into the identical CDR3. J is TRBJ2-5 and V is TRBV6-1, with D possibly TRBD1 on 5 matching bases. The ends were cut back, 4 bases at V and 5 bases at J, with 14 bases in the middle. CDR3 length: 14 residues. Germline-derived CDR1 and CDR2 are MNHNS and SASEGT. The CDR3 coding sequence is TGTGCCAGCAGTGTACAAGGGGCGCGGGAGACCCAGTACTTC. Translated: CASSVQGARETQYF.

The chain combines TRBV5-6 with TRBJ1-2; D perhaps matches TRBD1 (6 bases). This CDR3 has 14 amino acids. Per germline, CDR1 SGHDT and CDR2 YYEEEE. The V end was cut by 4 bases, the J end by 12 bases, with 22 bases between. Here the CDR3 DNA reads TGTGCCAGCAGCGGGGGCTTTACCTTCAACGGGAACACCTTC. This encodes CASSGGFTFNGNTF. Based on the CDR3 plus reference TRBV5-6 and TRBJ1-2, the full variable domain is DAGVTQSPTHLIKTRGQQVTLRCSPKSGHDTVSWYQQALGQGPQFIFQYYEEEERQRGNFPDRFSGHQFPNYSSELNVNALLLGDSALYLCASSGGFTFNGNTFGSGTRLTVV.

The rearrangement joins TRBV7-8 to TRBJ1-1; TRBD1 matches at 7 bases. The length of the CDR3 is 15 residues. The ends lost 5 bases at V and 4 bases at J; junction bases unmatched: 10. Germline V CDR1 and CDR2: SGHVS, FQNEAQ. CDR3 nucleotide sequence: TGTGCCAGCAGCGAGTTCCGGGACAGTGGCACTGAAGCTTTCTTT. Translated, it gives CASSEFRDSGTEAFF. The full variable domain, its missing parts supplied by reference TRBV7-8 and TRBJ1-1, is GAGVSQSPRYKVAKRGQDVALRCDPISGHVSLFWYQQALGQGPEFLTYFQNEAQLDKSGLPSDRFFAERPEGSVSTLKIQRTQQEDSAVYLCASSEFRDSGTEAFFGQGTRLTVV.

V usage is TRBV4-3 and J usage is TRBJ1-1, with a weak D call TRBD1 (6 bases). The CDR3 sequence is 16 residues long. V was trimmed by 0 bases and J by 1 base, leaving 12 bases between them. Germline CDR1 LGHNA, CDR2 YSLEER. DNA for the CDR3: TGCGCCAGCAGCCAAGAGGAGACAGGTGGGAACACTGAAGCTTTCTTT. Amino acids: CASSQEETGGNTEAFF.

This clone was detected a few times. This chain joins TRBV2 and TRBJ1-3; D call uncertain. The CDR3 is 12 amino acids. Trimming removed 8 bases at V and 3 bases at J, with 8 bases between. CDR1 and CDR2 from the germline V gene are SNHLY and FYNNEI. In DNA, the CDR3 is TGTGCCAGCGGAGTATATGGAAACACCATATATTTT. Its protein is CASGVYGNTIYF.

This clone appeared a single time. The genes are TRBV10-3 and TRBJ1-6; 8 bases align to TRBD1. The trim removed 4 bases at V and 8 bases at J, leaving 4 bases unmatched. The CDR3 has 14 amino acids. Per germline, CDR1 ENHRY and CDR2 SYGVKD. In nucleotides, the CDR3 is TGTGCCATCAGTGGGACAGGGTCGGATTCACCCCTCCACTTT. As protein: CAISGTGSDSPLHF.

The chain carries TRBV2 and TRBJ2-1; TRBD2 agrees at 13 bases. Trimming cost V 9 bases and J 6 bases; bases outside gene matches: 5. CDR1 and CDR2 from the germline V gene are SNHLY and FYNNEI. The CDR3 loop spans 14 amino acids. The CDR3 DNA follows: TGTGCCAGTGGGACTAGCGGGACAACCAATGAGCAGTTCTTC. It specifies CASGTSGTTNEQFF.

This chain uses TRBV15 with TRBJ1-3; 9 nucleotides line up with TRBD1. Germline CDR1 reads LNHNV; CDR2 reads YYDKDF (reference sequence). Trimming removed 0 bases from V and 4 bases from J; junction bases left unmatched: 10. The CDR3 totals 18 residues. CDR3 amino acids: CATSRDHTGGAGGNTIYF. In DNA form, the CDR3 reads TGTGCCACCAGCAGAGACCACACAGGGGGCGCGGGAGGAAACACCATATATTTT. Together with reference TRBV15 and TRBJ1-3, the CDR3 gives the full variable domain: DAMVIQNPRYQVTQFGKPVTLSCSQTLNHNVMYWYQQKSSQAPKLLFHYYDKDFNNEADTPDNFQSRRPNTSFCFLDIRSPGLGDTAMYLCATSRDHTGGAGGNTIYFGEGSWLTVV.

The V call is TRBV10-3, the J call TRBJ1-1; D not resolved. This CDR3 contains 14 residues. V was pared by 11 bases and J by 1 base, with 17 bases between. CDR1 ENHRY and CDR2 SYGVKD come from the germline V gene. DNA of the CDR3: TGTGCCGTCCGGGTCCTTGGCGCGAACACTGAAGCTTTCTTT. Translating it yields CAVRVLGANTEAFF.

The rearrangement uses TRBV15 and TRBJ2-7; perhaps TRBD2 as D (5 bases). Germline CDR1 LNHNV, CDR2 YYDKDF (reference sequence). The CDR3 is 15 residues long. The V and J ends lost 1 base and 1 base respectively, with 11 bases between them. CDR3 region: CATSRAGGASYEQYF. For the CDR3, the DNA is TGTGCCACCAGCAGAGCCGGAGGAGCGTCCTACGAGCAGTACTTC.

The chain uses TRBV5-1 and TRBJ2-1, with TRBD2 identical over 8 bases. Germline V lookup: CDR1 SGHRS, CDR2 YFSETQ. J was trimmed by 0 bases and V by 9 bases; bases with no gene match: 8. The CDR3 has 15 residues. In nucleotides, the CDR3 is TGCGCCACTGCGCGGGAGGTGGGCTCCTACAATGAGCAGTTCTTC. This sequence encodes CATAREVGSYNEQFF.

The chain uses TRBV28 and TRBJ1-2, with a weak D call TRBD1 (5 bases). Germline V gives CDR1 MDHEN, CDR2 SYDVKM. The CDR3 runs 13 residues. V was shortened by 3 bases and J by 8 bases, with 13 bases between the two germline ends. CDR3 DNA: TGTGCCAGCAGTTTGACACCTAGGGGCGGCTACACCTTC. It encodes CASSLTPRGGYTF.

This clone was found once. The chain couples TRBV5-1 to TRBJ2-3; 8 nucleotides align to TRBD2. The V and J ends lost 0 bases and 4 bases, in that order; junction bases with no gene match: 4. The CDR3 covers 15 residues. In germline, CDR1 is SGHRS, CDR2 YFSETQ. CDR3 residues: CASSLAGGRSDTQYF. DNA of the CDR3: TGCGCCAGCAGCTTGGCGGGGGGGCGGTCAGATACGCAGTATTTT.

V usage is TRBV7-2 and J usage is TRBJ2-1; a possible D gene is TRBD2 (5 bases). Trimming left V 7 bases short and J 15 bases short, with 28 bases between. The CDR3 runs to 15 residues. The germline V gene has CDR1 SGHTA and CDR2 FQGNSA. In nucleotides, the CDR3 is TGTGCCAGCATCAAAGGAGGAAGCCTCCGGGTTCCAGGGTTCTTC. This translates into CASIKGGSLRVPGFF.

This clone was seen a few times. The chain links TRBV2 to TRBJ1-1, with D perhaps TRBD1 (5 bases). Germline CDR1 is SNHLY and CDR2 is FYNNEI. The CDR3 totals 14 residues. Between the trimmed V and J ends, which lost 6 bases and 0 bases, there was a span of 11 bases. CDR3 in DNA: TGTGCCAGCAGGCACAGGAGCATGAACACTGAAGCTTTCTTT. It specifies CASRHRSMNTEAFF.

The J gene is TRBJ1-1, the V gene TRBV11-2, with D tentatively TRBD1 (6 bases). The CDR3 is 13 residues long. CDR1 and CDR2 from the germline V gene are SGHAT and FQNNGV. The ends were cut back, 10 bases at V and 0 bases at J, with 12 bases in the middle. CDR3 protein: CATKDSLNTEAFF. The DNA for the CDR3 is TGTGCCACCAAGGACAGTTTGAACACTGAAGCTTTCTTT.

The CDR3 DNA reads as TGTGCCAGCAGCTTAGTACCAGGTTCCTACGAGCAGTACTTC. Translated, it gives CASSLVPGSYEQYF. V usage is TRBV7-2 and J usage is TRBJ2-7; D uncertain. Germline CDR1 SGHTA, CDR2 FQGNSA. The CDR3 is 14 residues long. The germline V and J ends were trimmed by 1 base and 1 base, with 8 bases remaining between them.

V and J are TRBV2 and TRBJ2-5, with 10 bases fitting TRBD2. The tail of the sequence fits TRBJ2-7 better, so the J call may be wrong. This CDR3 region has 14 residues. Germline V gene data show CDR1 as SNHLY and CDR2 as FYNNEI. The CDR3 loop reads CASRTGTSAYEQYF. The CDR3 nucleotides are TGTGCCAGCAGAACCGGGACTAGCGCCTACGAGCAGTACTTC.

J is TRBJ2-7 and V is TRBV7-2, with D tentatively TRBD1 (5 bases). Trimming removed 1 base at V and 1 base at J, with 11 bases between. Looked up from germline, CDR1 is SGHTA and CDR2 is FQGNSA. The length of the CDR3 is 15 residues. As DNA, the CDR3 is TGTGCCAGCAGCTTAGGAGGTCCAGGGTCCTACGAGCAGTACTTC. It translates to CASSLGGPGSYEQYF.

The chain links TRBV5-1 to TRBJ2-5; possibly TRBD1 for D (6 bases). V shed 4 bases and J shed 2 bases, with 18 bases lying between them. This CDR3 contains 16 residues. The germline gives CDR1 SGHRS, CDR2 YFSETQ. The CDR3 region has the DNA TGCGCCAGCAGCCTCGGGCTCAGAGGGGGTCAAGAGACCCAGTACTTC. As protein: CASSLGLRGGQETQYF.

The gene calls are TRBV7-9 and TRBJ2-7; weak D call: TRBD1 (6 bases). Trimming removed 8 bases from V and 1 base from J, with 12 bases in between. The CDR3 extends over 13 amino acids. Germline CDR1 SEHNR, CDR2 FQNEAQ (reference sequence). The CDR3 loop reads CASRPTGSYEQYF. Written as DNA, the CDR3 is TGTGCCAGCCGACCGACAGGTTCCTACGAGCAGTACTTC.

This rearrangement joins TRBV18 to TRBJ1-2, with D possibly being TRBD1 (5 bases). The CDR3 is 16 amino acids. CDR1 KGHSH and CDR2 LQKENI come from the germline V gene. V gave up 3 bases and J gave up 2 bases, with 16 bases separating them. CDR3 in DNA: TGTGCCAGCTCACCCGGTTCGAGCTCAGGGAACTATGGCTACACCTTC. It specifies CASSPGSSSGNYGYTF. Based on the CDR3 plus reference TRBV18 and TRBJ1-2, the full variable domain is NAGVMQNPRHLVRRRGQEARLRCSPMKGHSHVYWYRQLPEEGLKFMVYLQKENIIDESGMPKERFSAEFPKEGPSILRIQQVVRGDSAAYFCASSPGSSSGNYGYTFGSGTRLTVV.